The T cell receptor (beta chain) under discussion was sequenced for a study of circulating and synovial CD4+ cells in juvenile arthritis. CDR1 is LNHDA, CDR2 SQIVND, per germline (reference sequence). This CDR3 is built from 15 residues. Trimming removed 3 bases from V and 7 bases from J; junction bases left unmatched: 10. Here immunoSEQ multiplex PCR was the method, and the copy in TCRdb shows in-frame clones only, minus some. This table has 30,000 to 40,000 clones, around 95% appearing once. The sequence was collected from a human donor with juvenile idiopathic arthritis. The genes are TRBV19 and TRBJ1-2; 8 bases line up with TRBD1. The sample consisted of CD4+ T cells from blood. This CDR3 is CASSMNRQGMIGYTF. CDR3 coding DNA: TGTGCCAGTAGTATGAATCGACAGGGGATGATTGGCTACACCTTC.